This T cell receptor beta chain was sequenced in a study of blood T cells in healthy people across ages. Study-wide results and caveats: Diversity of TCR beta correlated strongly with naive T cell percentage. Donor CMV infection status was unknown, possibly confounding age-related changes in expanded clonotypes.

Alongside a J-beta primer mix, a sample-barcoded 5' primer served in a second PCR lasting 7 to 11 cycles. In TCRdb, the 5' RACE reads were re-called with MiXCR into one record per CDR3 protein. The top ten hold about 3.6% of the sample, which has 550,000 to 750,000 distinct CDR3 sequences, roughly 21% seen once. Each sample provided at least 5 micrograms of extracted total RNA. Germline CDR1 SGHRS, CDR2 YFSETQ. Trimming stripped 3 bases from V and 2 bases from J, with 9 bases between. The CDR3 runs to 15 residues. This clonotype was seen many times. Its specificity is unknown. This sequence joins TRBV5-1 and TRBJ2-6; D remains ambiguous. The sequenced material came from blood. This TCR came from a man in his 70s in good health. CDR3 nucleotide sequence: TGCGCCAGCAGCTCCCCAGAGGCTGGGGCCAACGTCCTGACTTTC. Protein sequence: CASSSPEAGANVLTF.